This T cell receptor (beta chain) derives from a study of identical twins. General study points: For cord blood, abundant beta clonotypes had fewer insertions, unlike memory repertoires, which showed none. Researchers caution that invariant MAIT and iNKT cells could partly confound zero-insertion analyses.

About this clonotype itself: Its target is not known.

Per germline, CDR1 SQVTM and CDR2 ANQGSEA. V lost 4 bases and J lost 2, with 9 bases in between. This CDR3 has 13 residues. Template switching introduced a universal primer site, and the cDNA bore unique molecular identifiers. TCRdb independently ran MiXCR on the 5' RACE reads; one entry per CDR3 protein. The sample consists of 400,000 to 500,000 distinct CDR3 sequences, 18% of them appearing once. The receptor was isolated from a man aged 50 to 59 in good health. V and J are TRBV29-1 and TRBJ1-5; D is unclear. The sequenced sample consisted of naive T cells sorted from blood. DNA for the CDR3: TGCAGCGTTGTGAGCGCACGCAATCAGCCCCAGCATTTT. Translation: CSVVSARNQPQHF.